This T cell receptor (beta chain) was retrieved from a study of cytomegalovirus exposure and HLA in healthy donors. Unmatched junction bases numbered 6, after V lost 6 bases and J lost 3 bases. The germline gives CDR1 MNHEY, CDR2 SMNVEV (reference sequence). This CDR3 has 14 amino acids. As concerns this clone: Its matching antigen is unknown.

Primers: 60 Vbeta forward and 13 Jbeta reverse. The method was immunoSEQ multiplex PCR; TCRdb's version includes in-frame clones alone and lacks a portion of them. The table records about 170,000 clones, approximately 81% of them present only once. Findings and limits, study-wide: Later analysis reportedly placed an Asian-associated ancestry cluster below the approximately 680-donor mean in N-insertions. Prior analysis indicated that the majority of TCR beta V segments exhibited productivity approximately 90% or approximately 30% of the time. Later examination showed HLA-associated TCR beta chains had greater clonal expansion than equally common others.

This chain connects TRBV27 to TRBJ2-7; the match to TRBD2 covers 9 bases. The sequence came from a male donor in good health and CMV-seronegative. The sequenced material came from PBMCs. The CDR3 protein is CASSRTSVFYEQYF. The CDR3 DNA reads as TGTGCCAGCAGCCGGACTAGCGTCTTCTACGAGCAGTACTTC.